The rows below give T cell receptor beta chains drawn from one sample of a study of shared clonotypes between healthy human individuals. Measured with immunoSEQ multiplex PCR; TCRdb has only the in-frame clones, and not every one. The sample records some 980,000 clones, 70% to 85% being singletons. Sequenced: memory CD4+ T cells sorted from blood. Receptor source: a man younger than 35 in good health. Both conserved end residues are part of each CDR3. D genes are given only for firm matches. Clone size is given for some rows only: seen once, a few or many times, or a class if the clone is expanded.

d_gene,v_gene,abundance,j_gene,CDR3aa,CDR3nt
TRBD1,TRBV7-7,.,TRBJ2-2,CASSSHRGLTGELFF,TGTGCTAGCAGCTCCCACAGGGGGCTCACCGGGGAGCTGTTTTTT
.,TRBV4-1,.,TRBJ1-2,CASSQEGGVYGGYTF,TGCGCCAGCAGCCAAGAAGGGGGGGTCTACGGTGGCTACACCTTC
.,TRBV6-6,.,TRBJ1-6,CASSYATGNSPLHF,TGTGCCAGCAGTTACGCCACGGGAAATTCACCCCTCCACTTT
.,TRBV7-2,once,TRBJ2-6,CASSTGSGANVLTF,TGTGCCAGCAGCACCGGCTCTGGGGCCAACGTCCTGACTTTC
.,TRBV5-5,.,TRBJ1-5,CASSLAGTSNQPQHF,TGTGCCAGCAGCTTGGCCGGGACTAGCAATCAGCCCCAGCATTTT
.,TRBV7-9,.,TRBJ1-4,CASIHRAAPGAEKLFF,TGTGCCAGCATCCACCGAGCGGCGCCGGGGGCTGAAAAACTGTTTTTT
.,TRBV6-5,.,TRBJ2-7,CASSPGGDYPYEQYF,TGTGCCAGCAGTCCTGGTGGAGACTATCCGTACGAGCAGTACTTC
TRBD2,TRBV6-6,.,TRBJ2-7,CASSYSAGGYYEQYF,TGTGCCAGCAGTTACTCAGCGGGAGGGTACTACGAGCAGTACTTC
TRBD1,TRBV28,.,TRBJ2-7,CASARTGGYEQYF,TGTGCCAGCGCCCGGACAGGTGGCTACGAGCAGTACTTC
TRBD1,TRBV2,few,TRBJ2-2,CASSVGQGAPAGELFF,TGTGCCAGCAGTGTTGGGCAGGGGGCACCTGCCGGGGAGCTGTTTTTT
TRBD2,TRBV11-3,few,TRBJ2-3,CASSPGQGLAGDTQYF,TGTGCCAGCAGCCCAGGGCAGGGACTAGCAGGAGATACGCAGTATTTT
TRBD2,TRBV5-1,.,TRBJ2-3,CASGLSGGASTDTQYF,TGCGCCAGCGGGCTCAGCGGGGGAGCTTCCACAGATACGCAGTATTTT
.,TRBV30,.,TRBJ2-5,CAWSLRRGTAETQYF,TGTGCCTGGAGTCTAAGGCGGGGCACCGCGGAGACCCAGTACTTC
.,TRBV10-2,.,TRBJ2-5,CASSEVRGAETQYF,TGCGCCAGCAGTGAAGTGCGAGGGGCGGAGACCCAGTACTTC
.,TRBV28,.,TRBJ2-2,CASSLNIPSGELFF,TGTGCCAGCAGTTTGAACATACCCTCCGGGGAGCTGTTTTTT
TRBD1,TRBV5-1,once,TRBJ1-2,CASSLARGPNNYGYTF,TGCGCCAGCAGCTTGGCCAGGGGGCCTAATAACTATGGCTACACCTTC
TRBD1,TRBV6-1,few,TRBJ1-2,CASLEGAGGYTF,TGTGCCAGCCTCGAGGGGGCGGGAGGCTACACCTTC
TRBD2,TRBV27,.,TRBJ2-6,CASSFHYLLAGPASGANVLTF,TGTGCCAGCAGCTTCCACTATCTACTAGCGGGACCCGCCTCTGGGGCCAACGTCCTGACTTTC
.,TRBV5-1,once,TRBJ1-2,CASKVSSESYGYTF,TGCGCCAGCAAGGTTTCGTCTGAGAGTTATGGCTACACCTTC
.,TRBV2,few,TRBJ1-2,CASSSGGGYTF,TGTGCCAGCAGTTCCGGTGGGGGCTACACCTTC